This TCR beta chain was identified during a study of cytomegalovirus exposure and HLA in healthy donors. The wider study: Early release data held about 85 million unique TCRs from HLA-typed donors. Findings and limits, study-wide: The authors later found most CMV-associated TCR beta chains appeared HLA-restricted. Of the V segments, some could not be distinguished, including TRBV6-2 and TRBV6-3, and were excluded.

The study ran its PCR with 60 Vbeta and 13 Jbeta primers. Some clones are missing from TCRdb's copy, which holds only in-frame ones; the method was immunoSEQ multiplex PCR. The sample lists 55,000 to 70,000 clones, 74% occurring once. Details on this clone: The target antigen is unknown.

The germline V gene encodes CDR1 MGHDK and CDR2 SYGVNS. This CDR3 is 14 amino acids long. The V gene end was trimmed by 3 bases and the J gene end by 2 bases; junction bases not matched to a gene: 0. The sequenced sample was PBMCs. The sequence was obtained from an older woman in good health and CMV-seropositive. This chain connects TRBV25-1 to TRBJ1-2, with 10 bases matching TRBD1. CDR3 nucleotide sequence: TGTGCCAGCAGTGAGGGACAGGGGAACTATGGCTACACCTTC. This codes for CASSEGQGNYGYTF.